The 4 T cell receptor beta chains presented below share a single source sample, sequenced in a study of T cells after yellow fever vaccination. TCRdb ran MiXCR on the 5' RACE reads and lists one entry per CDR3 protein. Among under 600,000 distinct CDR3 sequences listed, less than 15% were seen once. Sequencing used PBMCs, obtained on the day of the yellow fever booster vaccination. The receptor source for this set is a man under 40 who received the YFV17D yellow fever vaccine.

The rearrangement joins TRBV7-2 to TRBJ1-1; 7 nucleotides agree with TRBD1. CDR1 and CDR2 from the germline V gene are SGHTA and FQGNSA. CDR3 size: 14 residues. V gave up 4 bases and J gave up 1 base; unmatched junction bases: 3. CDR3 nucleotide sequence: TGTGCCAGCAGCTGGACAGGATGGAACACTGAAGCTTTCTTT. It specifies CASSWTGWNTEAFF.

This clonotype was counted only a few times. The chain's CDR3 is CASMGQGYEQYF. CDR3 in DNA: TGTGCCAGCATGGGACAGGGCTACGAGCAGTACTTC. The chain joins TRBV25-1 to TRBJ2-7, with 9 bases identical to TRBD1. CDR1 is MGHDK, CDR2 SYGVNS, per germline. The V segment lost 7 bases and the J segment 3 bases; nucleotides outside the gene matches: 1. This CDR3 has 12 amino acids.

Only a few counts were recorded for this clonotype. This chain uses TRBV5-5 with TRBJ1-4; no firm D call. V shed 2 bases and J shed 5 bases, with 10 bases lying between them. The CDR3 has 14 residues. Germline CDR1 is SGHKS and CDR2 is YYEKEE (reference sequence). The CDR3 is CASSFMGRNEKLFF. CDR3 DNA sequence: TGTGCCAGCAGCTTCATGGGCAGGAATGAAAAACTGTTTTTT. The whole variable domain, filled in from reference TRBV5-5 and TRBJ1-4, reads DAGVTQSPTHLIKTRGQQVTLRCSPISGHKSVSWYQQVLGQGPQFIFQYYEKEERGRGNFPDRFSARQFPNYSSELNVNALLLGDSALYLCASSFMGRNEKLFFGSGTQLSVL.

The chain uses TRBV7-9 and TRBJ1-1; the match to TRBD1 covers 7 bases. The germline V gene encodes CDR1 SEHNR and CDR2 FQNEAQ (reference sequence). This CDR3 contains 14 residues. The V segment lost 6 bases and the J segment 1 base; nucleotides outside the gene matches: 5. DNA for the CDR3: TGTGCCAGCAGTCCAGGGGGGACGAACACTGAAGCTTTCTTT. Translated: CASSPGGTNTEAFF.